These 26 T cell receptor beta chains share one sample of origin, sequenced in a study of early T cells in non-severe SARS-CoV-2 infection. TCRdb reprocessed the 5' RACE reads with MiXCR, giving one entry per CDR3 protein. The sample shows over 55,000 distinct CDR3 sequences, roughly a tenth of them seen only once. Specimen: whole blood. The receptors here all came from an adult who was a healthcare worker with PCR-confirmed SARS-CoV-2 infection or an uninfected control (not recorded which).

This clonotype was counted ten times or more. An end of the junction differs from the germline gene, which may be a read error. The J gene is TRBJ1-2, the V gene TRBV7-3; D uncertain. Germline-derived CDR1 and CDR2 are SGHTA and FQGTGA. CDR3 length: 11 residues. DNA of the CDR3: TGTGCCAGCAGCCAAGGAGGACCCCGGGCCTTC. Protein: CASSQGGPRAF.

J is TRBJ1-1 and V is TRBV19; perhaps TRBD1 as D (5 bases). Germline V gene data show CDR1 as LNHDA and CDR2 as SQIVND (reference sequence). The CDR3 is 14 amino acids. Trimming cost V 3 bases and J 2 bases, with 10 bases left between them. The CDR3 DNA is TGTGCCAGTAGTATTTGGGACTTTAACACTGAAGCTTTCTTT. As protein: CASSIWDFNTEAFF.

This clonotype was seen many times. V and J are TRBV5-1 and TRBJ2-5; 14 bases are shared with TRBD2. Per the germline V gene, CDR1 is SGHRS and CDR2 is YFSETQ. The CDR3 is made up of 18 amino acids. The ends lost 4 bases at V and 4 bases at J; junction bases unmatched: 12. The CDR3 DNA sequence: TGCGCCAGCAGCATCTTGACTAGCGGGAGGGCCCTCGGAGAGACCCAGTACTTC. Translating gives CASSILTSGRALGETQYF. Using reference TRBV5-1 and TRBJ2-5 for the parts outside the CDR3, the full variable domain is KAGVTQTPRYLIKTRGQQVTLSCSPISGHRSVSWYQQTPGQGLQFLFEYFSETQRNKGNFPGRFSGRQFSNSRSEMNVSTLELGDSALYLCASSILTSGRALGETQYFGPGTRLLVL.

This clonotype was detected only a few times. This chain uses TRBV5-1 with TRBJ1-1; D call uncertain. CDR3 length: 11 residues. The ends were cut back, 0 bases at V and 8 bases at J, with 5 bases in the middle. Germline V gene data show CDR1 as SGHRS and CDR2 as YFSETQ. The CDR3 loop is CASSLGMEAFF. CDR3 sequence (DNA): TGCGCCAGCAGCTTGGGGATGGAAGCTTTCTTT.

The V gene is TRBV6-5, the J gene TRBJ2-7; no clear D. Per germline, CDR1 MNHEY and CDR2 SVGAGI. The CDR3 has 13 amino acids. V lost 5 bases to trimming and J lost 1 base, with 9 bases between them. CDR3: CASSLTESYEQYF. CDR3 in DNA: TGTGCCAGCAGTCTGACGGAATCCTACGAGCAGTACTTC.

This clonotype has ten or more counts. This chain connects TRBV2 to TRBJ2-2, with 13 bases identical to TRBD2. This CDR3 region has 16 residues. The V gene's germline CDR1 is SNHLY and CDR2 FYNNEI. The V and J ends lost 5 bases and 1 base, in that order; junction bases with no gene match: 1. CDR3 DNA sequence: TGTGCCAGCAGTCGGACTAGCGGGAGGAACACCGGGGAGCTGTTTTTT. Residues: CASSRTSGRNTGELFF.

The chain employs TRBV5-6 and TRBJ1-5, with 9 nucleotides matching TRBD1. V trimming: 4 bases; J trimming: 7 bases; junction bases outside the gene matches: 9. The CDR3 consists of 15 residues. Per the germline V gene, CDR1 is SGHDT and CDR2 is YYEEEE. In DNA, the CDR3 is TGTGCCAGCAGCAGAACAGGGGGCTTAGGGCAGCCCCAGCATTTT. Its translation is CASSRTGGLGQPQHF.

This clonotype appeared a few times. CDR3 bases: TGTGCCAGCAGTTACTCGCGGGCCCTACGCCGCTACACCTTC. Encoded protein: CASSYSRALRRYTF. The chain uses TRBV6-5 and TRBJ1-2; D not certain. V lost 0 bases and J lost 9, with 14 bases in between. The CDR3 is made up of 14 amino acids. Per germline, CDR1 MNHEY and CDR2 SVGAGI.

V and J are TRBV20-1 and TRBJ1-1; a possible D gene is TRBD1 (6 bases). The CDR3 spans 13 residues. V was cut by 6 bases and J by 0 bases, with 11 bases left in between. The germline gives CDR1 DFQATT, CDR2 SNEGSKA (reference sequence). The DNA of the CDR3 is TGCAGTGCCTCAGGGGTCATGAACACTGAAGCTTTCTTT. It encodes CSASGVMNTEAFF.

V gene TRBV7-3 combines with J gene TRBJ1-1, with D perhaps matching TRBD1 (5 bases). The ends were cut back, 5 bases at V and 6 bases at J, with 13 bases in the middle. Germline V lookup: CDR1 SGHTA, CDR2 FQGTGA. CDR3 length: 13 residues. The CDR3, as DNA: TGTGCCAGCAGCACTAATCGGGGCGCTGAAGCTTTCTTT. Encoded protein: CASSTNRGAEAFF.

There are many counts of this clonotype. The chain recombines TRBV6-1 with TRBJ1-5; 8 bases map to TRBD1. CDR1 and CDR2 from the germline V gene are MNHNS and SASEGT. The CDR3 is 14 amino acids. Germline trimming cut 6 bases from V and 4 bases from J; bases unmatched to any gene: 5. Here the CDR3 reads CASSYDRGNQPQHF. The CDR3 DNA reads TGTGCCAGCAGCTACGACAGGGGTAATCAGCCCCAGCATTTT.

This clonotype has a handful of counts. V is TRBV6-5 and J is TRBJ2-7; D remains unclear. CDR1 is MNHEY and CDR2 is SVGAGI in the germline V gene. With 6 bases removed from V and 6 bases from J, the gap between germline ends came to 18 bases. CDR3 length: 14 amino acids. CDR3 loop: CASRRPELGSEQYF. The DNA of the CDR3 is TGTGCCAGCAGGCGACCGGAATTGGGCTCCGAGCAGTACTTC.

The CDR3 loop reads CASSLVGSGSLNEQFF. The CDR3 bases are TGTGCCAGCAGCTTAGTAGGTAGCGGGAGTTTGAATGAGCAGTTCTTC. V gene TRBV11-2 combines with J gene TRBJ2-1, with 9 bases fitting TRBD2. From germline, CDR1 is SGHAT and CDR2 FQNNGV. The CDR3 runs to 16 residues. V was pared by 1 base and J by 7 bases, with 8 bases of the junction left unmatched.

This clonotype was seen ten or more times. The V and J genes are TRBV19 and TRBJ2-5, with a weak D call TRBD1 (5 bases). Trimming left V 4 bases short and J 2 bases short, with 8 bases between. Germline-derived CDR1 and CDR2 are LNHDA and SQIVND (reference sequence). The CDR3 is made up of 13 amino acids. The CDR3: CASSSDRQETQYF. The CDR3 nucleotides are TGTGCCAGTAGTAGCGACAGACAAGAGACCCAGTACTTC.

The rearrangement links TRBV6-5 to TRBJ1-1; maybe TRBD1 (5 bases). Germline V lookup: CDR1 MNHEY, CDR2 SVGAGI. CDR3 length: 15 residues. Between the trimmed V and J ends, which lost 0 bases and 0 bases, there was a span of 8 bases. The CDR3 DNA sequence: TGTGCCAGCAGTTACTCGGCAGGGTTGAACACTGAAGCTTTCTTT. Amino acids: CASSYSAGLNTEAFF.

This clonotype was seen a handful of times. The CDR3 region has the DNA TGTGCCAGCAGCAAAAGACTAGCGGGAGCTTCCGAGCAGTACTTC. Amino acids: CASSKRLAGASEQYF. V and J are TRBV5-4 and TRBJ2-7, with 12 bases aligning to TRBD2. Germline V CDR1 and CDR2: SGHNT, YYREEE (reference sequence). With 4 bases clipped from V and 6 bases from J, the junction kept 8 bases outside the gene matches. This CDR3 is built from 15 residues.

The V call is TRBV7-8, the J call TRBJ1-1, with unresolved D. This CDR3 contains 13 residues. CDR1 SGHVS and CDR2 FQNEAQ come from the germline V gene. V gave up 1 base and J gave up 8 bases, with 11 bases separating them. The CDR3 DNA reads as TGTGCCAGCAGCTTAGGGGGTATCTTAGAAGCTTTCTTT. Its translation is CASSLGGILEAFF.

The rearrangement joins TRBV7-9 to TRBJ2-4, with D perhaps being TRBD1 or TRBD2 (5 bases each). Trimming took off 2 bases at V and 1 base at J, with 18 bases between the two ends. CDR3 length equals 18 residues. From germline, CDR1 is SEHNR and CDR2 FQNEAQ (reference sequence). DNA of the CDR3: TGTGCCAGCAGCTTATCTCGTCTGGGGACCAGCGCCAAAAACATTCAGTACTTC. Protein product: CASSLSRLGTSAKNIQYF.

This clonotype was counted between two and nine times. This chain uses TRBV7-3 with TRBJ2-1; D is undetermined. Germline V gives CDR1 SGHTA, CDR2 FQGTGA. This CDR3 is built from 15 residues. Trimming stripped 0 bases from V and 7 bases from J, with 13 bases between. The CDR3 protein is CASSLTETLRNEQFF. CDR3 bases: TGTGCCAGCAGCTTAACGGAAACTCTCCGAAATGAGCAGTTCTTC.

This clonotype has ten or more counts. The gene calls are TRBV6-2 or TRBV6-3 and TRBJ2-7; D ambiguous. CDR3 length: 13 amino acids. V was clipped by 6 bases and J by 6 bases, with 15 bases between them. Germline V gives CDR1 MNHEY, CDR2 SVGEGT. The CDR3 protein is CASRRTNAGEQYF. As DNA, the CDR3 is TGTGCCAGCAGGAGAACTAACGCAGGCGAGCAGTACTTC.

The table lists this clonotype with a few counts. The chain joins TRBV7-3 to TRBJ2-2, with 11 nucleotides matching TRBD2. Germline loops: CDR1 SGHTA, CDR2 FQGTGA. V trimming: 6 bases; J trimming: 4 bases; junction bases outside the gene matches: 4. The CDR3 has 15 residues. CDR3 nucleotides: TGTGCCAGCAGTTCCGGGACTAGCGGCACCGGGGAGCTGTTTTTT. It yields the protein CASSSGTSGTGELFF.

In regard to this clonotype: This may be a read error, as it is one base from a much larger clone. The chain has TRBV10-1 and TRBJ1-5, with no clear D. Trimming pared 9 bases from V and 3 bases from J, leaving 6 bases between. Germline CDR1 and CDR2: WNHNN and SYGVQD (reference sequence). The CDR3 has 11 residues. The CDR3 DNA sequence: TGCGCCAGAGTCGACAATCAGCCCCAGCATTTT. Its protein product is CARVDNQPQHF.

This clonotype was picked up many times. The V and J genes are TRBV6-2 or TRBV6-3 and TRBJ2-1; D is possibly TRBD1 or TRBD2 (5 bases each). Trimming stripped 4 bases from V and 8 bases from J, with 15 bases between. The CDR3 covers 14 residues. Germline V gene lookup returns CDR1 MNHEY and CDR2 SVGEGT. DNA for the CDR3: TGTGCCAGCAGTTTTGGAACTGAGGGGCATGAGCAGTTCTTC. Amino acid sequence: CASSFGTEGHEQFF.

This clonotype was observed many times. The rearrangement links TRBV5-4 to TRBJ2-1, with D maybe TRBD2 (6 bases). Germline loops: CDR1 SGHNT, CDR2 YYREEE (reference sequence). This CDR3 spans 16 amino acids. V was clipped by 0 bases and J by 4 bases, with 14 bases between them. The CDR3 DNA sequence: TGTGCCAGCAGCTTGGCCGGGGCTAGCGCGTACAATGAGCAGTTCTTC. This sequence encodes CASSLAGASAYNEQFF.

This clonotype was seen repeatedly, ten times or more. The rearrangement joins TRBV5-4 to TRBJ1-5; D gene uncertain. This CDR3 has 11 residues. Germline V gene data show CDR1 as SGHNT and CDR2 as YYREEE (reference sequence). Trimming pared 1 base from V and 7 bases from J, leaving 3 bases between. CDR3 residues: CASSLPQPQHF. The CDR3 DNA follows: TGTGCCAGCAGCTTGCCCCAGCCCCAGCATTTT.

This clonotype was recorded only once. The J gene is TRBJ2-3, the V gene TRBV12-3 or TRBV12-4; weak D call: TRBD2 (6 bases). The CDR3 length is 17 residues. V dropped 4 bases and J dropped 5 bases, with 22 bases sitting between them. DNA of the CDR3: TGTGCCAGCAGTTCCCTGGGCAGTGGGGGGTTTGGAGATACGCAGTATTTT. Protein sequence: CASSSLGSGGFGDTQYF.